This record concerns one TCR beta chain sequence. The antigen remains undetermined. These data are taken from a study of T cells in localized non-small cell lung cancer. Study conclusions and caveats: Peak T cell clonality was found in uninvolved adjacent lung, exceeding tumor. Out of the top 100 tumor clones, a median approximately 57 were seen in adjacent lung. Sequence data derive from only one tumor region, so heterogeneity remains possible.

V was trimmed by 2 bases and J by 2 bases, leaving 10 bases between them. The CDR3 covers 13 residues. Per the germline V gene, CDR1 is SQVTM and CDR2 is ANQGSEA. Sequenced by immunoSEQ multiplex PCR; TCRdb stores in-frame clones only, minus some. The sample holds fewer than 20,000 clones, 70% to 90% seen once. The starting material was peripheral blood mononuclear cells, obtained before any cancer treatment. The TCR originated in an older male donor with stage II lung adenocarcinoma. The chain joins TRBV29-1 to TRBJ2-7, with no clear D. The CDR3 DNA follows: TGCAGCGTTGAAAAGGCGGAAACCTACGAGCAGTACTTC. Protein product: CSVEKAETYEQYF.